What follows are 11 T cell receptor beta chains derived from one specimen sequenced in a study of T cell repertoires in cytomegalovirus infection. Their recognized antigens are unknown. TCRdb passed the reads through MiXCR, listing each CDR3 protein once. The sample carries roughly 46,000 distinct CDR3 sequences, 20% to 25% recorded once. The sequencing sample was made of PBMCs, sequenced either directly or after in vitro stimulation (not recorded which). These receptors were obtained from a human donor in good health (CMV status not recorded). Some clones in this sample may be carry-over from other donors' samples.

The chain has TRBV6-2 or TRBV6-3 and TRBJ2-7; 10 bases are shared with TRBD2. V lost 6 bases to trimming and J lost 3 bases; unmatched junction nucleotides: 5. Germline loops: CDR1 MNHEY, CDR2 SVGEGT. The CDR3 runs to 14 residues. The CDR3 DNA reads TGTGCCAGCAGCACCTTAGCGGGAGGCTACGAGCAGTACTTC. It specifies CASSTLAGGYEQYF.

This rearrangement joins TRBV4-3 to TRBJ2-2, with 12 nucleotides matching TRBD2. CDR1 and CDR2 (germline): LGHNA, YSLEER. The V segment lost 0 bases and the J segment 7 bases; nucleotides outside the gene matches: 6. This CDR3 has 17 amino acids. The CDR3 bases are TGCGCCAGCAGCCAAGACCTAGCGGGAGGGCTGGGCGGGGAGCTGTTTTTT. It yields the protein CASSQDLAGGLGGELFF.

This clonotype was observed at least ten times. The rearrangement joins TRBV4-1 to TRBJ2-3; D gene uncertain. Trimming cost V 3 bases and J 3 bases, with 10 bases left between them. The CDR3 totals 14 residues. Germline assignment: CDR1 MGHRA and CDR2 YSYEKL. The CDR3 spells CASSQQALTDTQYF. CDR3 sequence (DNA): TGCGCCAGCAGCCAGCAGGCACTGACAGATACGCAGTATTTT.

This chain's CDR3 is CASSFGTSGHEQYF. CDR3 in DNA: TGTGCCAGCAGCTTTGGGACTAGCGGACACGAGCAGTACTTC. The J gene is TRBJ2-7, the V gene TRBV11-3; TRBD2 matches at 11 bases. CDR1 and CDR2 (germline): SGHNT, YENEEA. The CDR3 spans 14 residues. Unmatched junction bases numbered 3, after V lost 3 bases and J lost 5 bases.

In its sample, this clonotype was seen a few times. V and J are TRBV4-3 and TRBJ1-1; 7 bases map to TRBD1. After removal of 0 bases from V and 3 bases from J, the junction contained 4 bases not matched to a gene. In germline, CDR1 is LGHNA, CDR2 YSLEER. The CDR3 is 15 amino acids. CDR3 region: CASSQDSRGDTEAFF. DNA of the CDR3: TGCGCCAGCAGCCAAGATAGCAGGGGGGACACTGAAGCTTTCTTT.

The chain's CDR3 is CASSPLAGTAYEQYF. CDR3 sequence (DNA): TGTGCCAGCAGCCCCCTGGCCGGGACAGCCTACGAGCAGTACTTC. The chain couples TRBV11-2 to TRBJ2-7; 7 nucleotides align to TRBD1. V shed 5 bases and J 2 bases; nucleotides not matched to a gene: 9. Germline V gene lookup returns CDR1 SGHAT and CDR2 FQNNGV. The CDR3 has 15 amino acids.

This clonotype was picked up a small number of times. The V and J genes are TRBV5-1 and TRBJ2-1; 9 bases are shared with TRBD1. Looked up from germline, CDR1 is SGHRS and CDR2 is YFSETQ. Trimming at V came to 1 base and at J to 8 bases, leaving 10 bases not matched to a gene. The CDR3 consists of 16 residues. CDR3 protein: CASSLRARDRVHEQFF. In nucleotides, the CDR3 is TGCGCCAGCAGCTTGAGAGCCCGGGACAGGGTACATGAGCAGTTCTTC.

This clonotype was seen a few times. The chain recombines TRBV14 with TRBJ1-2; no firm D call. The germline V gene has CDR1 SGHDN and CDR2 FVKESK. This CDR3 region has 15 residues. The V end was cut by 2 bases, the J end by 6 bases, with 16 bases between. The CDR3 DNA is TGTGCCAGCAGCCAATCTCGCGTTTTATCGAATGGCTACACCTTC. Protein sequence: CASSQSRVLSNGYTF.

This clonotype was counted ten times or more. This rearrangement joins TRBV7-2 to TRBJ1-1, with 8 bases identical to TRBD1. Germline V lookup: CDR1 SGHTA, CDR2 FQGNSA. Trimming cost V 11 bases and J 1 base; bases outside gene matches: 9. The CDR3 extends over 14 amino acids. CDR3 in amino acids: CAVGAGGWNTEAFF. The CDR3 nucleotides are TGTGCCGTTGGGGCAGGGGGCTGGAACACTGAAGCTTTCTTT.

In this sample, this clonotype turned up many times. The chain employs TRBV28 and TRBJ1-6, with 10 bases matching TRBD1. The CDR3 consists of 15 residues. Germline V lookup: CDR1 MDHEN, CDR2 SYDVKM. V gave up 6 bases and J gave up 6 bases; unmatched junction bases: 5. CDR3 nucleotides: TGTGCCAGCAGCGACCGGGACAGGGGTAATTCACCCCTCCACTTT. As protein: CASSDRDRGNSPLHF. The full variable domain, with the rest looked up from reference TRBV28 and TRBJ1-6, is DVKVTQSSRYLVKRTGEKVFLECVQDMDHENMFWYRQDPGLGLRLIYFSYDVKMKEKGDIPEGYSVSREKKERFSLILESASTNQTSMYLCASSDRDRGNSPLHFGNGTRLTVT.

The chain has TRBV20-1 and TRBJ2-7; 12 nucleotides agree with TRBD2. Germline CDR1 and CDR2: DFQATT and SNEGSKA (reference sequence). The J segment lost 6 bases and the V segment lost 4 bases, leaving 7 bases of the junction unmatched. This CDR3 comprises 14 residues. The CDR3 region has the DNA TGCAGTGCTACAGGACTAGCGGGATCAGGCGAGCAGTACTTC. Its translation: CSATGLAGSGEQYF.